A selection of T cell receptor beta chains follows, all from one sample in a study of CD8+ T cells in alopecia areata. Here immunoSEQ multiplex PCR was the method, and the copy in TCRdb shows in-frame clones only, minus some. Among over 150,000 clones listed, about 53% were seen once. The sample in question was CD8+ T cells sorted from blood, obtained at week 24, from a patient treated with tofacitinib. The receptors come from a human donor with alopecia areata. CDR3s leave out the opening cysteine and the closing phenylalanine or tryptophan.

V: TRBV11-2; J: TRBJ1-2; CDR3: ASSLEAGGPSYGYT
V: TRBV2; J: TRBJ2-6; CDR3: AIRDTSDRGANVLT
V: TRBV12-5; J: TRBJ2-1; CDR3: ASGLSLNEQF
V: TRBV4-3; J: TRBJ2-7; CDR3: ASSQEIRDRDSGNEQY
V: TRBV7-2; J: TRBJ2-1; CDR3: ASSLLSRVAGPSYNEQF
V: TRBV7-9; J: TRBJ2-3; CDR3: ASSRPRTGGDTQY
V: TRBV30; J: TRBJ2-7; CDR3: AWWSSGTGDYEQY
V: TRBV29-1; J: TRBJ1-1; CDR3: SVLGQGRTEAF
V: TRBV29-1; J: TRBJ1-1; CDR3: SVGEGFNTEAF
V: TRBV7-9; J: TRBJ2-3; CDR3: ASSLLLAGLTDTQY
V: TRBV27; J: TRBJ1-1; CDR3: ASSYQVDTEAF
V: TRBV4-3; J: TRBJ2-1; CDR3: ASSQVAWGNEQF
V: TRBV9; J: TRBJ2-3; CDR3: ASSVGRTTDTQY
V: TRBV2; J: TRBJ2-2; CDR3: ASSGNTGELF
V: TRBV30; J: TRBJ1-2; CDR3: AWSVGGDFDGYT
V: TRBV2; J: TRBJ2-2; CDR3: ASTDIRELF
V: TRBV7-2; J: TRBJ2-1; CDR3: ASSQDGGSYNEQF
V: TRBV6-6; J: TRBJ2-7; CDR3: ASTTGGTGGVQY
V: TRBV5-6; J: TRBJ2-2; CDR3: ASSDTGNTGELF
V: TRBV7-8; J: TRBJ2-1; CDR3: ASRPRGTSSYNEQF
V: TRBV27; J: TRBJ1-1; CDR3: ASSSLDGDTEAF
V: TRBV11-2; J: TRBJ1-1; CDR3: ASSPEQGFTEAF
V: TRBV30; J: TRBJ2-7; CDR3: AWSDPPYEQY
V: TRBV29-1; J: TRBJ2-5; CDR3: SVEPSDAFGETQY
V: TRBV29-1; J: TRBJ2-7; CDR3: SVEWDGSYEQY
V: TRBV6-1; J: TRBJ1-1; CDR3: ASSARRINTEAF
V: TRBV4-3; J: TRBJ2-7; CDR3: ASSQDRGADEQY
V: TRBV5-6; J: TRBJ2-2; CDR3: ASSLELEGDTGELF
V: TRBV19; J: TRBJ2-1; CDR3: ASSIARSNEQF
V: TRBV19; J: TRBJ1-5; CDR3: ASSIVGDGQPQH
V: TRBV15; J: TRBJ1-2; CDR3: ATSLGAGYT
V: TRBV19; J: TRBJ1-1; CDR3: ASRPPEGANTEAF
V: TRBV10-3; J: TRBJ2-7; CDR3: AISAGDPYEQY
V: TRBV27; J: TRBJ1-1; CDR3: ASSPRGGNTEAF
V: TRBV7-7; J: TRBJ2-3; CDR3: ASSPGTGSTDTQY
V: TRBV6-5; J: TRBJ1-5; CDR3: ASSSGFDNQPQH
V: TRBV6-6; J: TRBJ2-3; CDR3: ASYRKAGGPTDTQY
V: TRBV27; J: TRBJ1-5; CDR3: ASRGQGAAQTQH